This T cell receptor (beta chain) stems from a study of blood T cell repertoires in COVID-19. Method: immunoSEQ multiplex PCR; TCRdb's copy keeps in-frame clones and lacks some. The data contain 19,000 or so clones, approximately 90% of them singletons. This clone has more than one count but fewer than ten. The CDR3 is made up of 16 amino acids. V was pared by 4 bases and J by 2 bases, with 19 bases between. Germline-derived CDR1 and CDR2 are SGHDT and YYEEEE. The chain has TRBV5-6 and TRBJ2-7; the D gene is possibly TRBD1 (6 bases). The sequence derives from a man aged 70-80 years with acute or convalescent COVID-19. Material: peripheral blood. DNA of the CDR3: TGTGCCAGCAGCCCTGACTCCGCAGGGGATACCTACGAGCAGTACTTC. Translation: CASSPDSAGDTYEQYF.